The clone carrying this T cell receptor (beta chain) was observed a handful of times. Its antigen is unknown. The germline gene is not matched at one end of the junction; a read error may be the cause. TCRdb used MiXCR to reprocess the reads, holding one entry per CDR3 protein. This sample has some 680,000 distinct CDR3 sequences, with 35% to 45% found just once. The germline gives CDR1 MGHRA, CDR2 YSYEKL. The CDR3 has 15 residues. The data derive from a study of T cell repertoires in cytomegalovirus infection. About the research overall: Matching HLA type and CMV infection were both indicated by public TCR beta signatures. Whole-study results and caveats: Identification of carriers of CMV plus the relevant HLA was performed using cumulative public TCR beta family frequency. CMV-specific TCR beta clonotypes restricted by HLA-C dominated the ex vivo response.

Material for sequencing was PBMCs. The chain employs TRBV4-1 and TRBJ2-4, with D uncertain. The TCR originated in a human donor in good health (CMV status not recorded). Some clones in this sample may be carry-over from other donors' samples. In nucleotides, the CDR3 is TGCGCCAGCACCCAATATGCCGACGCCAAAAACATTCAGTACTTC. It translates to CASTQYADAKNIQYF.